The 29 T cell receptor beta chains presented below share a single source sample, sequenced in a study of metastatic and nonmetastatic thyroid tumors. Every patient was untreated before thyroid surgery. TCRdb reanalyzed the PCR reads via MiXCR. Altogether 45,000 to 60,000 clones are present, under 20% being singletons, with the ten largest covering approximately 3%. Sequencing was done on a sample of blood. These receptors originate from a female donor with papillary thyroid cancer or a benign thyroid nodule (not recorded which). Some clones in this sample may be carry-over from other donors' samples.

This clone was seen ten or more times. The rearrangement links TRBV5-1 to TRBJ2-5; D is ambiguous. There are 15 residues in the CDR3. Germline V gene sequence: CDR1 SGHRS, CDR2 YFSETQ. Trimming took off 0 bases at V and 3 bases at J, with 12 bases between the two ends. For the CDR3, the DNA is TGCGCCAGCAGCTTGGGTCTCGGGCTAGAAGAGACCCAGTACTTC. Amino acid sequence: CASSLGLGLEETQYF. Using reference TRBV5-1 and TRBJ2-5 for the parts outside the CDR3, the full variable domain is KAGVTQTPRYLIKTRGQQVTLSCSPISGHRSVSWYQQTPGQGLQFLFEYFSETQRNKGNFPGRFSGRQFSNSRSEMNVSTLELGDSALYLCASSLGLGLEETQYFGPGTRLLVL.

This clone was detected many times. The V call is TRBV9, the J call TRBJ1-6; TRBD1 matches 7 bases. The CDR3 sequence is 15 residues long. With 0 bases clipped from V and 10 bases from J, the junction kept 7 bases outside the gene matches. Looked up from germline, CDR1 is SGDLS and CDR2 is YYNGEE. CDR3 in DNA: TGTGCCAGCAGCGTAGGAGACAGGGATTACTCACCCCTCCACTTT. Translating gives CASSVGDRDYSPLHF. Complete variable domain (other parts from reference TRBV9 and TRBJ1-6): DSGVTQTPKHLITATGQRVTLRCSPRSGDLSVYWYQQSLDQGLQFLIQYYNGEERAKGNILERFSAQQFPDLHSELNLSSLELGDSALYFCASSVGDRDYSPLHFGNGTRLTVT.

There are a few counts of this clone. Possible read error: a much larger clone is one base away. The conserved final phenylalanine or tryptophan is absent from the CDR3, which likely points to a read error. V and J are TRBV9 and TRBJ1-4; possible D gene TRBD1, 6 bases. Germline V gene data show CDR1 as SGDLS and CDR2 as YYNGEE. Trimming removed 3 bases at V and 0 bases at J, with 12 bases between. The CDR3 has 16 residues. CDR3 in amino acids: CASSAGQTTTNEKLFL. The CDR3 nucleotides read TGTGCCAGCAGCGCGGGACAAACTACAACTAATGAAAAACTGTTTTTA.

This clone was recorded many times. The V and J genes are TRBV24-1 and TRBJ2-1; D is unclear. The CDR3 totals 13 residues. V lost 1 base and J lost 10, with 10 bases in between. The germline CDR1 and CDR2 sequences are KGHDR and SFDVKD. The CDR3 nucleotides read TGTGCCACCAGTGATTTTGGCGGATCCGAGCAGTTCTTC. It specifies CATSDFGGSEQFF.

This clone was detected many times. The chain has TRBV12-3 or TRBV12-4 and TRBJ1-3; 8 bases line up with TRBD1. V lost 6 bases, J lost 4 bases, and 5 bases stayed unmatched. There are 14 residues in the CDR3. This chain's CDR3 is CASSQGARGNTIYF. CDR3 DNA: TGTGCCAGCAGCCAGGGGGCGCGAGGAAACACCATATATTTT.

This clone was detected ten times or more. The chain combines TRBV7-3 with TRBJ1-1, with TRBD1 identical over 9 bases. Germline-derived CDR1 and CDR2 are SGHTA and FQGTGA. Unmatched junction bases numbered 0, after V lost 3 bases and J lost 1 base. CDR3 size: 14 residues. CDR3 in amino acids: CASSLTGGNTEAFF. The CDR3 DNA reads as TGTGCCAGCAGCTTGACAGGGGGGAACACTGAAGCTTTCTTT.

The chain links TRBV19 to TRBJ2-7, with a possible D match to TRBD1 (5 bases). V lost 1 base to trimming and J lost 6 bases, with 19 bases between them. The CDR3 spans 16 residues. In germline, CDR1 is LNHDA, CDR2 SQIVND (reference sequence). The CDR3 loop is CASSIGGPGKASEQYF. CDR3 DNA sequence: TGTGCCAGTAGTATAGGTGGGCCAGGGAAGGCATCCGAGCAGTACTTC.

About this clone: The junction shows a germline mismatch at one end, possibly a read error. This sequence joins TRBV28 and TRBJ1-2; D perhaps matches TRBD1 (5 bases). Germline V CDR1 and CDR2: MDHEN, SYDVKM. CDR3 length equals 13 residues. The CDR3 loop reads CVSSFLWLRGYIF. The CDR3 DNA sequence: TGTGTCAGCAGTTTTCTGTGGTTACGGGGCTACATCTTC.

This clone was counted many times. The V and J genes are TRBV7-9 and TRBJ2-5; tentatively, D is TRBD1 (6 bases). Germline CDR1 and CDR2: SEHNR and FQNEAQ (reference sequence). This CDR3 has 15 amino acids. Trimming removed 6 bases from V and 0 bases from J, with 14 bases in between. The CDR3 DNA sequence: TGTGCCAGCAGACCACTGCAGGGGTACCAAGAGACCCAGTACTTC. Encoded protein: CASRPLQGYQETQYF.

This rearrangement joins TRBV20-1 to TRBJ2-7, with 9 bases aligning to TRBD2. V lost 3 bases and J lost 6; bases outside the gene matches: 6. The CDR3 is made up of 13 amino acids. Germline values: CDR1 DFQATT, CDR2 SNEGSKA (reference sequence). The CDR3 reads CSARRAGGAEQYF. In nucleotides, the CDR3 is TGCAGTGCTAGGAGGGCGGGAGGGGCCGAGCAGTACTTC.

This clone occurred many times. This chain connects TRBV20-1 to TRBJ1-1, with 7 bases fitting TRBD1. V trimming: 5 bases; J trimming: 0 bases; junction bases outside the gene matches: 9. The CDR3 has 15 residues. Germline loops: CDR1 DFQATT, CDR2 SNEGSKA (reference sequence). The CDR3 sequence: CSAPILGTVNTEAFF. In DNA form, the CDR3 reads TGCAGTGCTCCTATCCTCGGGACAGTGAACACTGAAGCTTTCTTT.

This clone has at least ten counts. Being one base from a much bigger clone, this may be a read error. The rearrangement uses TRBV20-1 and TRBJ2-1, with 8 bases that match TRBD2. The CDR3 loop spans 14 amino acids. Per the germline V gene, CDR1 is DFQATT and CDR2 is SNEGSKA (reference sequence). The CDR3 reads CSGSREGDVNGQFF. CDR3 coding DNA: TGCAGTGGAAGTCGGGAGGGCGACGTCAATGGGCAGTTCTTC.

This chain joins TRBV3-1 and TRBJ2-2; D gene unclear. Trimming cost V 1 base and J 7 bases, with 10 bases left between them. This CDR3 has 14 residues. Germline assignment: CDR1 LGHDT and CDR2 YNNKEL (reference sequence). The CDR3 DNA reads TGTGCCAGCAGCCAAGTTTTGGCTGTCGGGGAGCTGTTTTTT. Translation: CASSQVLAVGELFF.

This clone was counted at least ten times. The chain carries TRBV19 and TRBJ2-7, with 8 bases lining up with TRBD1. The CDR3 sequence is 15 residues long. The V gene's germline CDR1 is LNHDA and CDR2 SQIVND (reference sequence). Trimming at V came to 7 bases and at J to 4 bases, leaving 12 bases not matched to a gene. CDR3 region: CASTIKGTGSYEQYF. CDR3 DNA sequence: TGTGCCAGTACCATAAAAGGGACAGGATCGTACGAGCAGTACTTC.

This clone was seen repeatedly, ten times or more. V and J are TRBV7-3 and TRBJ2-1; a weak D match, TRBD2 (6 bases). CDR3 length: 18 amino acids. The germline CDR1 and CDR2 sequences are SGHTA and FQGTGA. V gave up 5 bases and J gave up 7 bases, with 27 bases separating them. CDR3 residues: CASSPHWRGTQVWNEQFF. The CDR3 bases are TGTGCCAGCAGCCCCCACTGGAGGGGTACCCAGGTGTGGAATGAGCAGTTCTTC.

This clone was picked up many times. J is TRBJ1-1 and V is TRBV29-1; D may be TRBD1 (6 bases). Trimming pared 7 bases from V and 1 base from J, leaving 16 bases between. The CDR3 runs 14 residues. From germline, CDR1 is SQVTM and CDR2 ANQGSEA. CDR3 bases: TGCAGCGCCAACGACAGGAGCTCGAACACTGAAGCTTTCTTT. Its translation is CSANDRSSNTEAFF.

At least ten counts were recorded for this clone. CDR3 sequence (DNA): TGTGCCACCAGCAGTCCCTCGGGCCAGGGGAGCGATGAGCAGTTCTTC. Translating gives CATSSPSGQGSDEQFF. The rearrangement links TRBV15 to TRBJ2-1; TRBD1 is a possible D gene (6 bases). The CDR3 extends over 16 amino acids. V was cut by 3 bases and J by 8 bases, with 20 bases left in between. The germline V gene encodes CDR1 LNHNV and CDR2 YYDKDF (reference sequence).

The chain links TRBV6-1 to TRBJ1-5; D ambiguous. CDR1 is MNHNS, CDR2 SASEGT, per germline. V lost 4 bases and J 3 bases, leaving 16 bases between the germline ends. The CDR3 extends over 16 amino acids. CDR3 nucleotide sequence: TGTGCCAGCAGTGTTAGAGTCGTGGGAATCAATCAGCCCCAGCATTTT. Residues: CASSVRVVGINQPQHF.

This clone was observed at least ten times. CDR3 nucleotides: TGTGCCAGCAGTTACCGGACAGGGTTGCCAGATACGCAGTATTTT. Protein: CASSYRTGLPDTQYF. The chain combines TRBV6-6 with TRBJ2-3, with 8 bases identical to TRBD1. Trimming cost V 2 bases and J 4 bases; bases outside gene matches: 5. CDR3 length: 15 residues. Per germline, CDR1 MNHNY and CDR2 SVGAGI (reference sequence).

Ten or more counts support this clone. A read error may be the cause here, since a much bigger clone is one base away. The sample holds other DNA sequences that translate to the same CDR3. The chain uses TRBV2 and TRBJ1-5; D call uncertain. Per germline, CDR1 SNHLY and CDR2 FYNNEI. The CDR3 has 12 residues. The CDR3 DNA sequence: TGTGCCAGCAGCGTCCCCCTCCAGCCCCAGCATTTC. It codes for CASSVPLQPQHF.

This clone was seen a few times. Other DNA variants within this sample encode the same CDR3. The CDR3: CASSVGTAVNEQFF. The CDR3 region has the DNA TGTGCCAGCAGTGTCGGTACCGCCGTCAATGAGCAGTTCTTC. The chain links TRBV12-3 or TRBV12-4 to TRBJ2-1, with unresolved D. The CDR3 totals 14 residues. Trimming shortened V by 5 bases and J by 6 bases, and 14 bases separated the two germline ends.

Details on this clone: The junction does not match germline at one end; this may be a read error. The chain has TRBV6-1 and TRBJ1-1; no clear D gene. The CDR3 covers 15 residues. Looked up from germline, CDR1 is MNHNS and CDR2 is SASEGT. For the CDR3, the DNA is TGTGCCAGCAGTGAAGACATGGGGAGGAACACTGAATCTTTCTTT. Residues: CASSEDMGRNTESFF.

This clone was detected only a few times. The chain couples TRBV19 to TRBJ1-1; D not resolved. This CDR3 is built from 13 residues. V shed 3 bases and J shed 5 bases, with 10 bases lying between them. Germline CDR1 and CDR2: LNHDA and SQIVND (reference sequence). The DNA for the CDR3 is TGTGCCAGTAGTATCCTTTGTGATACTGAAGCTTTCTTT. This sequence encodes CASSILCDTEAFF.

This clone was found many times. The chain uses TRBV5-1 and TRBJ2-5; no clear D. This CDR3 comprises 17 residues. The V gene's germline CDR1 is SGHRS and CDR2 YFSETQ. V lost 0 bases, J lost 0 bases, and 15 bases lay in between. CDR3 nucleotide sequence: TGCGCCAGCAGCTTGGGTCGAGCCGCCGGGTACCAAGAGACCCAGTACTTC. It encodes CASSLGRAAGYQETQYF.

This clone has ten or more counts. V gene TRBV5-5 combines with J gene TRBJ1-1, with D unresolved. The V end was cut by 6 bases, the J end by 3 bases, with 9 bases between. Germline values: CDR1 SGHKS, CDR2 YYEKEE (reference sequence). The CDR3 loop spans 12 amino acids. Here the CDR3 reads CASKGRYTEAFF. In DNA, the CDR3 is TGTGCCAGCAAGGGCAGATACACTGAAGCTTTCTTT.

This clone was picked up many times. This sequence joins TRBV27 and TRBJ2-1, with unresolved D. Per the germline V gene, CDR1 is MNHEY and CDR2 is SMNVEV (reference sequence). Trimming pared 3 bases from V and 5 bases from J, leaving 8 bases between. The CDR3 has 13 amino acids. CDR3 protein: CASSFINDNEQFF. In DNA, the CDR3 is TGTGCCAGCAGTTTTATTAATGACAATGAGCAGTTCTTC.

The chain uses TRBV20-1 and TRBJ2-7, with a possible D match to TRBD2 (5 bases). Germline V gene lookup returns CDR1 DFQATT and CDR2 SNEGSKA (reference sequence). Trimming pared 3 bases from V and 6 bases from J, leaving 15 bases between. This CDR3 contains 13 residues. The CDR3 DNA follows: TGCAGTGCTAGCACCGGGAAGGTATCCGAGCAGTACTTC. Translation gives CSASTGKVSEQYF.

The chain carries TRBV27 and TRBJ1-4, with TRBD1 identical over 10 bases. The junction had 6 bases not matched to a gene; V was cut back by 5 bases and J by 6 bases. This CDR3 spans 15 amino acids. Looked up from germline, CDR1 is MNHEY and CDR2 is SMNVEV (reference sequence). CDR3 amino acids: CASSARTGGYEKLFF. CDR3 in DNA: TGTGCCAGCAGTGCGCGGACAGGGGGGTATGAAAAACTGTTTTTT.

This clone appeared a few times. The V and J genes are TRBV6-2 or TRBV6-3 and TRBJ2-7; D is unclear. The CDR3 consists of 16 residues. CDR1 is MNHEY, CDR2 SVGEGT, per germline. Trimming took 0 bases from V and 5 from J, leaving 17 bases between them. CDR3: CASSYSADEHFDEQYF. Here the CDR3 DNA reads TGTGCCAGCAGTTACTCTGCGGACGAGCACTTCGACGAGCAGTACTTC.